This TCR beta chain was observed in a study of Tregs in tolerant kidney transplant recipients. Study results and limitations: Findings come from small patient numbers and require larger validation. This study did not directly address biological reproducibility. Some patients' samples used different primers over time, so nucleotide sequences weren't comparable.

About this clone itself: Antigen: not known.

Assay: immunoSEQ multiplex PCR; the TCRdb copy retains only in-frame clones and omits some. The repertoire holds under 95,000 clones, 80% to 95% seen once, with approximately 0.37% in the top ten. Thawed PBMCs were FACS-sorted into unstimulated CD4+CD25+CD127- regulatory T cells, CD4+CD25- non-regulatory cells, CD4 and CD8 cells. The V and J ends lost 5 bases and 6 bases respectively, with 14 bases between them. Germline V CDR1 and CDR2: SEHNR, FQNEAQ (reference sequence). CDR3 length: 14 amino acids. This sequence joins TRBV7-9 and TRBJ2-1; D tentatively fits TRBD1 or TRBD2 (5 bases each). Sequenced here: Tregs from blood, sampled before the transplant. This sequence was found in a human donor who received a combined kidney and bone marrow transplant. CDR3 region: CASSRYRDVNEQFF. Here the CDR3 DNA reads TGTGCCAGCAGCCGTTACCGGGACGTCAATGAGCAGTTCTTC.